Each of the 23 T cell receptor beta chains below was sequenced from the same sample in a study of cytomegalovirus exposure and HLA in healthy donors. Here immunoSEQ multiplex PCR was the method, and the copy in TCRdb shows in-frame clones only, minus some. The sample has a few hundred thousand clones, about 90% seen once. The sequencing input was PBMCs. The source is a young man in good health and CMV-seropositive.

This chain connects TRBV4-1 to TRBJ2-7; D might be TRBD1 or TRBD2, each matching 5 bases. This CDR3 comprises 14 residues. V lost 4 bases and J 4 bases, leaving 14 bases between the germline ends. Germline CDR1 MGHRA, CDR2 YSYEKL. The DNA for the CDR3 is TGCGCCAGCAGCCCCTTCCGGGACGCTTACGAGCAGTACTTC. It yields the protein CASSPFRDAYEQYF.

The gene calls are TRBV9 and TRBJ1-1, with 10 nucleotides matching TRBD1. The CDR3 length is 15 residues. CDR1 and CDR2 (germline): SGDLS, YYNGEE. J lost 11 bases, V lost 3 bases, and 13 bases had no gene match. The DNA of the CDR3 is TGTGCCAGCAGCGCTGAGGGGACAGGGGATCGGCTGGCTTTCTTT. It yields the protein CASSAEGTGDRLAFF.

CDR3 sequence reads: CASSPRTGTDGYTF. CDR3 nucleotide sequence: TGTGCCAGCAGCCCCCGGACGGGTACCGATGGCTACACCTTC. The J gene is TRBJ1-2, the V gene TRBV9, with D uncertain. CDR3 length: 14 residues. Germline V lookup: CDR1 SGDLS, CDR2 YYNGEE. Trimming shortened V by 4 bases and J by 6 bases, and 16 bases separated the two germline ends. The full variable domain, completed using reference TRBV9 and TRBJ1-2, is DSGVTQTPKHLITATGQRVTLRCSPRSGDLSVYWYQQSLDQGLQFLIQYYNGEERAKGNILERFSAQQFPDLHSELNLSSLELGDSALYFCASSPRTGTDGYTFGSGTRLTVV.

Concerning this clone itself: The identical CDR3 is also encoded by other nucleotide sequences in the sample. The chain carries TRBV2 and TRBJ1-1; 7 bases fit TRBD1. J was trimmed by 1 base and V by 4 bases; bases with no gene match: 3. CDR3 length: 14 amino acids. Germline V gene lookup returns CDR1 SNHLY and CDR2 FYNNEI. The CDR3 loop reads CASSAQGGNTEAFF. CDR3 bases: TGTGCCAGCAGTGCTCAGGGGGGGAACACTGAAGCTTTCTTT.

This clone has more than one count but fewer than ten. The chain uses TRBV5-6 and TRBJ1-1; D remains ambiguous. Trimming took off 1 base at V and 0 bases at J, with 10 bases between the two ends. CDR1 is SGHDT and CDR2 is YYEEEE in the germline V gene. The CDR3 consists of 15 residues. This chain's CDR3 is CASSLSENMNTEAFF. The CDR3 DNA is TGTGCCAGCAGCTTGTCGGAGAACATGAACACTGAAGCTTTCTTT.

This clone was seen a few times. The rearrangement joins TRBV28 to TRBJ1-1; D remains ambiguous. V lost 3 bases and J lost 11, with 13 bases in between. Per the germline V gene, CDR1 is MDHEN and CDR2 is SYDVKM. This CDR3 comprises 12 residues. The CDR3 region has the DNA TGTGCCAGCAGTTTGAGGACCGCCAAGGCTTTCTTT. It translates to CASSLRTAKAFF.

The table lists this clone with a count of one. CDR3 in amino acids: CASSLAASGSGYEQYF. The CDR3, as DNA: TGTGCCAGCAGCTTAGCGGCTAGCGGGAGCGGATACGAGCAGTACTTC. V and J are TRBV7-6 and TRBJ2-7, with TRBD2 matching 10 bases. The CDR3 totals 16 residues. Germline loops: CDR1 SGHVS, CDR2 FNYEAQ. Trimming cost V 0 bases and J 4 bases; bases outside gene matches: 6.

The chain uses TRBV7-2 and TRBJ2-3; 7 bases agree with TRBD1. The CDR3 sequence is 15 residues long. With V trimmed by 1 base and J by 2 bases, 3 bases remained unmatched. The germline CDR1 and CDR2 sequences are SGHTA and FQGNSA. The CDR3 region has the DNA TGTGCCAGCAGCTTAGGGGGACAGTACACAGATACGCAGTATTTT. Its translation: CASSLGGQYTDTQYF.

The chain links TRBV2 to TRBJ1-2, with a weak D call TRBD1 (5 bases). Trimming removed 3 bases at V and 1 base at J, with 9 bases between. This CDR3 spans 14 amino acids. In germline, CDR1 is SNHLY, CDR2 FYNNEI. The chain's CDR3 is CASSDKGSNYGYTF. In DNA, the CDR3 is TGTGCCAGCAGTGACAAGGGGAGTAACTATGGCTACACCTTC.

The chain combines TRBV6-4 with TRBJ1-1, with unresolved D. CDR3 length: 13 residues. Deletions cut 0 bases from V and 6 bases from J, with 8 bases between. Germline V gives CDR1 MRHNA, CDR2 SNTAGT. The CDR3: CASSDSREAEAFF. The CDR3 DNA is TGTGCCAGCAGTGACTCGAGGGAGGCTGAAGCTTTCTTT.

V usage is TRBV25-1 and J usage is TRBJ2-1; 8 bases are shared with TRBD1. Germline CDR1 and CDR2: MGHDK and SYGVNS. The junction had 13 bases not matched to a gene; V was cut back by 7 bases and J by 2 bases. This CDR3 spans 17 amino acids. The DNA for the CDR3 is TGTGCCAGCAAACCACAGGGGGTATGGATAACCTACAATGAGCAGTTCTTC. Translation: CASKPQGVWITYNEQFF.

The genes are TRBV7-2 and TRBJ2-1; 9 bases match TRBD1. The ends lost 3 bases at V and 3 bases at J; junction bases unmatched: 3. Germline V gene sequence: CDR1 SGHTA, CDR2 FQGNSA. The CDR3 totals 15 residues. CDR3 sequence (DNA): TGTGCCAGCAGCTTGCGACAGGGGGTCTACAATGAGCAGTTCTTC. Its translation: CASSLRQGVYNEQFF. Looking up the rest from reference TRBV7-2 and TRBJ2-1 gives the full variable domain: GAGVSQSPSNKVTEKGKDVELRCDPISGHTALYWYRQSLGQGLEFLIYFQGNSAPDKSGLPSDRFSAERTGGSVSTLTIQRTQQEDSAVYLCASSLRQGVYNEQFFGPGTRLTVL.

The gene calls are TRBV6-1 and TRBJ2-5; the match to TRBD2 covers 8 bases. Per the germline V gene, CDR1 is MNHNS and CDR2 is SASEGT. V shed 4 bases, J shed 1 base, and the junction held 11 bases outside the gene matches. This CDR3 has 17 amino acids. CDR3 nucleotides: TGTGCCAGCAGTGTTAAGGCGGGAGGAACTCTCCAAGAGACCCAGTACTTC. It translates to CASSVKAGGTLQETQYF.

The V gene is TRBV7-7, the J gene TRBJ2-5; TRBD1 agrees at 7 bases. The CDR3 has 13 amino acids. The germline gives CDR1 SSHAT, CDR2 FNYEAQ (reference sequence). V gave up 5 bases and J gave up 7 bases; unmatched junction bases: 7. CDR3 protein: CASSGRGLWTQYF. The CDR3 DNA sequence: TGTGCCAGCAGCGGCAGGGGGTTATGGACCCAGTACTTC.

This chain uses TRBV6-4 with TRBJ2-7, with 10 bases matching TRBD1. V lost 6 bases and J lost 3; bases outside the gene matches: 8. CDR3 length: 15 amino acids. CDR1 is MRHNA, CDR2 SNTAGT, per germline. CDR3 region: CASSPDRGLNYEQYF. The CDR3 DNA sequence: TGTGCCAGCAGCCCCGACAGGGGGCTAAACTACGAGCAGTACTTC.

This clone was seen just once. The gene calls are TRBV27 and TRBJ1-5, with TRBD1 identical over 7 bases. Germline trimming cut 5 bases from V and 7 bases from J; bases unmatched to any gene: 11. The CDR3 extends over 15 amino acids. Germline V gives CDR1 MNHEY, CDR2 SMNVEV (reference sequence). The CDR3 bases are TGTGCCAGCAGTCCCAGGACAGGAAGGAGCCAGCCCCAGCATTTT. This gives the protein CASSPRTGRSQPQHF.

This rearrangement joins TRBV11-3 to TRBJ2-7; perhaps TRBD1 as D (6 bases). Trimming shortened V by 5 bases and J by 5 bases, and 16 bases separated the two germline ends. CDR3 size: 14 residues. The germline V gene encodes CDR1 SGHNT and CDR2 YENEEA. The CDR3 DNA is TGTGCCAGCAGCCCTAGGACAGATATCAACGAGCAGTACTTC. The encoded protein is CASSPRTDINEQYF. Supplemented by reference TRBV11-3 and TRBJ2-7, the full variable domain reads EAGVVQSPRYKIIEKKQPVAFWCNPISGHNTLYWYLQNLGQGPELLIRYENEEAVDDSQLPKDRFSAERLKGVDSTLKIQPAELGDSAVYLCASSPRTDINEQYFGPGTRLTVT.

A single count supports this clone. The chain links TRBV9 to TRBJ2-7, with TRBD1 matching 9 bases. V dropped 0 bases and J dropped 5; count of bases not matched to a gene: 6. This CDR3 contains 15 residues. Germline CDR1 and CDR2: SGDLS and YYNGEE. The CDR3 sequence is CASSVGPGQGNEQYF. The DNA for the CDR3 is TGTGCCAGCAGCGTAGGACCGGGACAGGGTAACGAGCAGTACTTC.

The chain has TRBV15 and TRBJ2-3; D is uncertain. Trimming pared 3 bases from V and 4 bases from J, leaving 14 bases between. The CDR3 covers 15 residues. Germline values: CDR1 LNHNV, CDR2 YYDKDF (reference sequence). The CDR3 spells CATSSYPASADTQYF. Here the CDR3 DNA reads TGTGCCACCAGCAGTTATCCCGCGAGCGCAGATACGCAGTATTTT.

The chain uses TRBV4-3 and TRBJ2-7; D remains unclear. The germline CDR1 and CDR2 sequences are LGHNA and YSLEER. The length of the CDR3 is 13 residues. V dropped 1 base and J dropped 4 bases, with 8 bases sitting between them. DNA of the CDR3: TGCGCCAGCAGCCAAGCCCTAGGTTACGAGCAGTACTTC. Protein sequence: CASSQALGYEQYF.

This clone came up many times. This chain joins TRBV19 and TRBJ1-5; 9 nucleotides agree with TRBD1. The CDR3 consists of 16 residues. V lost 4 bases, J lost 4 bases, and 8 bases stayed unmatched. In germline, CDR1 is LNHDA, CDR2 SQIVND (reference sequence). The CDR3 loop reads CASSRWTGVINQPQHF. CDR3 DNA: TGTGCCAGTAGTAGGTGGACAGGGGTCATAAATCAGCCCCAGCATTTT.

The chain has TRBV28 and TRBJ2-7, with 8 nucleotides matching TRBD1. The CDR3 spans 16 residues. The junction had 9 bases not matched to a gene; V was cut back by 4 bases and J by 1 base. Germline lookup yields CDR1 MDHEN and CDR2 SYDVKM. CDR3 region: CASSSRGQARSYEQYF. The CDR3 DNA reads TGTGCCAGCAGTTCCAGGGGACAGGCAAGGTCCTACGAGCAGTACTTC. Full variable domain (remainder filled in from reference TRBV28 and TRBJ2-7): DVKVTQSSRYLVKRTGEKVFLECVQDMDHENMFWYRQDPGLGLRLIYFSYDVKMKEKGDIPEGYSVSREKKERFSLILESASTNQTSMYLCASSSRGQARSYEQYFGPGTRLTVT.

The J gene is TRBJ1-2, the V gene TRBV6-6; maybe TRBD1 (5 bases). V shed 6 bases and J shed 4 bases, with 15 bases lying between them. The CDR3 is made up of 14 amino acids. Per germline, CDR1 MNHNY and CDR2 SVGAGI (reference sequence). Here the CDR3 DNA reads TGTGCCAGCAGGCAGGAGGGGTATGGCTATGGCTACACCTTC. It yields the protein CASRQEGYGYGYTF.